This is a list of T cell receptor beta chains from one sample in a study of T cells in localized non-small cell lung cancer. Some clones are missing from TCRdb's copy, which holds only in-frame ones; the method was immunoSEQ multiplex PCR. The sample holds about 72,000 clones, about four fifths seen once. The sequencing used peripheral blood, collected before any cancer treatment. These receptors all come from a female donor older than 55 with stage I lung adenocarcinoma. Each CDR3 is given without its conserved first and last residue. Fields, in order: clone size, J gene, CDR3 length, V gene, D gene, CDR3 protein. The D gene is left open where the match is weak. Part of the rows lack a size; the others show once, few, many or a class for expanded clones.

abundance: NA
j_gene: TRBJ2-7
len: 12
v_gene: TRBV27
d_gene: TRBD1
CDR3aa: ASRRGQGIYEQY

abundance: NA
j_gene: TRBJ2-7
len: 13
v_gene: TRBV5-1
d_gene: TRBD1
CDR3aa: ASSLEGQGAHEQY

abundance: NA
j_gene: TRBJ1-1
len: 11
v_gene: TRBV5-1
d_gene: NA
CDR3aa: ASSLSLNTEAF

abundance: NA
j_gene: TRBJ2-2
len: 11
v_gene: TRBV11-3
d_gene: NA
CDR3aa: ASSLDRVGELF

abundance: NA
j_gene: TRBJ1-5
len: 15
v_gene: TRBV4-1
d_gene: NA
CDR3aa: ASSQVDIGLSNQPQH

abundance: NA
j_gene: TRBJ2-3
len: 16
v_gene: TRBV7-2
d_gene: TRBD2
CDR3aa: ASSLAVAGGPREDTQY

abundance: few
j_gene: TRBJ1-2
len: 11
v_gene: TRBV10-1
d_gene: NA
CDR3aa: ASSDEFSYGYT

abundance: NA
j_gene: TRBJ1-5
len: 14
v_gene: TRBV19
d_gene: TRBD1
CDR3aa: ASSQPGQGALVPQH

abundance: NA
j_gene: TRBJ2-3
len: 12
v_gene: TRBV7-9
d_gene: TRBD1
CDR3aa: ASTPGREGATQY

abundance: NA
j_gene: TRBJ1-3
len: 13
v_gene: TRBV7-2
d_gene: NA
CDR3aa: ASSLAGTAGNTIY

abundance: NA
j_gene: TRBJ2-3
len: 14
v_gene: TRBV4-2
d_gene: TRBD2
CDR3aa: ASSQEEAGGPDTQY

abundance: NA
j_gene: TRBJ2-3
len: 12
v_gene: TRBV5-1
d_gene: TRBD1
CDR3aa: ASRLQGSTDTQY

abundance: NA
j_gene: TRBJ2-7
len: 13
v_gene: TRBV18
d_gene: NA
CDR3aa: ASSPPAKANYEQY

abundance: NA
j_gene: TRBJ2-2
len: 13
v_gene: TRBV6-6
d_gene: TRBD2
CDR3aa: ASRTSGKDTGELF

abundance: NA
j_gene: TRBJ1-1
len: 11
v_gene: TRBV13
d_gene: NA
CDR3aa: ASSSNPITEAF

abundance: NA
j_gene: TRBJ2-7
len: 13
v_gene: TRBV19
d_gene: NA
CDR3aa: ASSIGGPGAHEQY

abundance: NA
j_gene: TRBJ2-2
len: 12
v_gene: TRBV28
d_gene: NA
CDR3aa: ASSPGLNTGELF

abundance: NA
j_gene: TRBJ1-3
len: 15
v_gene: TRBV11-2
d_gene: TRBD1
CDR3aa: ASTFAGTGASGNTIY

abundance: NA
j_gene: TRBJ2-5
len: 11
v_gene: TRBV2
d_gene: NA
CDR3aa: ASSGSPKETQY

abundance: few
j_gene: TRBJ2-7
len: 12
v_gene: TRBV27
d_gene: NA
CDR3aa: ASSWKDSSYEQY

abundance: NA
j_gene: TRBJ2-3
len: 15
v_gene: TRBV11-3
d_gene: TRBD2
CDR3aa: ASSWGLAGGSTDTQY

abundance: NA
j_gene: TRBJ2-7
len: 13
v_gene: TRBV7-8
d_gene: NA
CDR3aa: ASSLVPGGSYEQY

abundance: NA
j_gene: TRBJ2-2
len: 10
v_gene: TRBV4-1
d_gene: NA
CDR3aa: ASSSDTGELF

abundance: NA
j_gene: TRBJ2-5
len: 12
v_gene: TRBV5-1
d_gene: TRBD1
CDR3aa: ASSSGQGKETQY

abundance: NA
j_gene: TRBJ1-3
len: 12
v_gene: TRBV9
d_gene: NA
CDR3aa: ASSAQALGNTIY

abundance: NA
j_gene: TRBJ1-1
len: 14
v_gene: TRBV12-5
d_gene: NA
CDR3aa: ASGLVMFGAGTEAF

abundance: NA
j_gene: TRBJ2-3
len: 12
v_gene: TRBV11-3
d_gene: NA
CDR3aa: ASSLTTSTDTQY

abundance: NA
j_gene: TRBJ2-3
len: 14
v_gene: TRBV7-2
d_gene: TRBD2
CDR3aa: ASSLTSGAGTDTQY

abundance: NA
j_gene: TRBJ2-3
len: 12
v_gene: TRBV9
d_gene: TRBD1
CDR3aa: ASSVGTGRNTQY

abundance: once
j_gene: TRBJ2-5
len: 12
v_gene: TRBV19
d_gene: NA
CDR3aa: ASSSTGFRETQY

abundance: NA
j_gene: TRBJ1-3
len: 12
v_gene: TRBV10-3
d_gene: TRBD1
CDR3aa: AIGTGGSGNTIY

abundance: NA
j_gene: TRBJ2-2
len: 12
v_gene: TRBV29-1
d_gene: TRBD1
CDR3aa: SVVPTGVAGELF

abundance: once
j_gene: TRBJ1-1
len: 13
v_gene: TRBV18
d_gene: TRBD1
CDR3aa: ASSPPGTVNTEAF

abundance: NA
j_gene: TRBJ1-5
len: 13
v_gene: TRBV6-4
d_gene: NA
CDR3aa: ASRANGQLNQPQH

abundance: NA
j_gene: TRBJ1-1
len: 13
v_gene: TRBV13
d_gene: NA
CDR3aa: ASSLGLKGNTEAF

abundance: NA
j_gene: TRBJ2-7
len: 14
v_gene: TRBV9
d_gene: NA
CDR3aa: ASTPSDGSGLYEQY

abundance: NA
j_gene: TRBJ2-1
len: 12
v_gene: TRBV27
d_gene: TRBD1
CDR3aa: ASSPRTGSNEQF

abundance: NA
j_gene: TRBJ2-7
len: 11
v_gene: TRBV5-1
d_gene: NA
CDR3aa: ASSFTYPREQY

abundance: once
j_gene: TRBJ2-1
len: 11
v_gene: TRBV7-7
d_gene: TRBD2
CDR3aa: ASSLGLANEQF

abundance: NA
j_gene: TRBJ2-7
len: 12
v_gene: TRBV23-1
d_gene: NA
CDR3aa: ASSRGLRAYEQY

abundance: once
j_gene: TRBJ1-2
len: 9
v_gene: TRBV6-5
d_gene: NA
CDR3aa: ASRSMGGYT

abundance: NA
j_gene: TRBJ2-3
len: 13
v_gene: TRBV7-9
d_gene: TRBD1
CDR3aa: ASSRGQGTSDTQY

abundance: NA
j_gene: TRBJ2-7
len: 13
v_gene: TRBV7-9
d_gene: TRBD2
CDR3aa: ASRGTSGSNYEQY

abundance: once
j_gene: TRBJ2-7
len: 12
v_gene: TRBV19
d_gene: NA
CDR3aa: ASSIGTGASEQY

abundance: NA
j_gene: TRBJ1-5
len: 13
v_gene: TRBV6-1
d_gene: TRBD1
CDR3aa: ASSGQGGSNQPQH

abundance: NA
j_gene: TRBJ2-7
len: 15
v_gene: TRBV10-3
d_gene: TRBD1
CDR3aa: AISESGTGARRNEQY

abundance: NA
j_gene: TRBJ2-7
len: 8
v_gene: TRBV2
d_gene: NA
CDR3aa: ASTQYEQY

abundance: NA
j_gene: TRBJ2-7
len: 11
v_gene: TRBV29-1
d_gene: NA
CDR3aa: SVEDSVSYEQY

abundance: NA
j_gene: TRBJ1-2
len: 17
v_gene: TRBV5-4
d_gene: NA
CDR3aa: ASSLNPPVPRPSNYGYT

abundance: NA
j_gene: TRBJ1-5
len: 11
v_gene: TRBV18
d_gene: TRBD1
CDR3aa: ASSGQGGQPQH

abundance: NA
j_gene: TRBJ2-7
len: 13
v_gene: TRBV11-2
d_gene: TRBD2
CDR3aa: ASSLAPSGRSEQY

abundance: NA
j_gene: TRBJ2-7
len: 11
v_gene: TRBV6-6
d_gene: NA
CDR3aa: ASSYSGSYEQY

abundance: NA
j_gene: TRBJ1-3
len: 14
v_gene: TRBV15
d_gene: NA
CDR3aa: ATSRDHSGSGNTIY

abundance: NA
j_gene: TRBJ1-3
len: 14
v_gene: TRBV19
d_gene: NA
CDR3aa: ASSTISDIFGNTIY

abundance: once
j_gene: TRBJ1-1
len: 14
v_gene: TRBV9
d_gene: TRBD1
CDR3aa: ASSVSTGAVNTEAF

abundance: NA
j_gene: TRBJ1-4
len: 10
v_gene: TRBV28
d_gene: NA
CDR3aa: ASRLQGEKLF

abundance: once
j_gene: TRBJ1-2
len: 15
v_gene: TRBV9
d_gene: NA
CDR3aa: ASSPGGGTLSNYGYT